A single sample is the source of the 20 T cell receptor beta chains below, sequenced in a study of low-dose radiotherapy and immunotherapy resistance in tumors (dated by TCRdb to 2021 to 2024). To make first-strand cDNA, Superscript III was used along with a set of TRAV- and TRBV-specific primers so that both the TCRalpha and TCRbeta chains were covered. TCRs were amplified with Phusion for around 18 PCR cycles, with a constant-region primer paired with the adapter attached to the V primers. Through fastp at Q25 and MiXCR, TCRdb rebuilt clones from the public reads, retaining in-frame beta chains. Rows with a matching CDR3 protein are joined into one entry that keeps the most common DNA and genes. The sample records 15,000 to 20,000 distinct CDR3 sequences, 70% of which are singletons. Approximately 5.4% of the sample is taken by the ten largest. Receptor source: a human donor with advanced metastatic prostate, ovarian, gallbladder or colorectal cancer (not recorded which). This table probably holds off-target reads from a library built for another chain.

The CDR3 is CAISDTGQGQAFF. Here the CDR3 DNA reads TGTGCCATCAGTGACACCGGACAGGGCCAAGCTTTCTTT. The V gene is TRBV10-3, the J gene TRBJ1-1; TRBD1 aligns across 8 bases. Germline-derived CDR1 and CDR2 are ENHRY and SYGVKD. Trimming cost V 3 bases and J 9 bases; bases outside gene matches: 6. The CDR3 is 13 amino acids.

In this sample, this clonotype turned up once. The chain employs TRBV5-1 and TRBJ1-1, with TRBD1 identical over 9 bases. The germline V gene has CDR1 SGHRS and CDR2 YFSETQ. The ends lost 0 bases at V and 6 bases at J; junction bases unmatched: 9. This CDR3 is 16 amino acids long. CDR3 region: CASSLAPTGGRAEAFF. In nucleotides, the CDR3 is TGCGCCAGCAGCTTGGCCCCAACAGGGGGCCGTGCTGAAGCTTTCTTT.

The chain uses TRBV6-1 and TRBJ2-7; possibly TRBD1 for D (8 bases). V lost 5 bases and J lost 5, with 19 bases in between. The germline V gene has CDR1 MNHNS and CDR2 SASEGT. The CDR3 covers 15 residues. The CDR3 loop reads CASSYPGQGGDEQYF. In nucleotides, the CDR3 is TGTGCCAGCAGTTACCCCGGACAGGGAGGGGACGAGCAGTACTTC.

The V call is TRBV28, the J call TRBJ2-3; D unresolved. The germline CDR1 and CDR2 sequences are MDHEN and SYDVKM. Trimming left V 6 bases short and J 1 base short, with 11 bases between. The CDR3 spans 14 residues. This CDR3 is CASRRLGGTDTQYF. CDR3 bases: TGTGCCAGCAGAAGACTTGGGGGCACAGATACGCAGTATTTT. The full variable domain, its missing parts supplied by reference TRBV28 and TRBJ2-3, is DVKVTQSSRYLVKRTGEKVFLECVQDMDHENMFWYRQDPGLGLRLIYFSYDVKMKEKGDIPEGYSVSREKKERFSLILESASTNQTSMYLCASRRLGGTDTQYFGPGTRLTVL.

This clonotype was counted only a few times. J is TRBJ1-2 and V is TRBV29-1; D perhaps matches TRBD1 (5 bases). Per germline, CDR1 SQVTM and CDR2 ANQGSEA. This CDR3 has 13 amino acids. Trimming removed 7 bases from V and 7 bases from J, with 19 bases in between. CDR3 sequence: CSAESAQGAGYTF. In nucleotides, the CDR3 is TGCAGCGCTGAGTCGGCGCAGGGAGCTGGCTACACCTTC.

This chain uses TRBV15 with TRBJ2-2, with unresolved D. V dropped 0 bases and J dropped 0 bases, with 2 bases sitting between them. This CDR3 has 14 residues. Germline V gives CDR1 LNHNV, CDR2 YYDKDF (reference sequence). The CDR3 loop reads CATSRDANTGELFF. The CDR3 DNA reads TGTGCCACCAGCAGAGATGCGAACACCGGGGAGCTGTTTTTT.

V usage is TRBV5-1 and J usage is TRBJ2-1; 12 bases line up with TRBD2. The CDR3 runs to 17 residues. CDR1 and CDR2 from the germline V gene are SGHRS and YFSETQ. Germline trimming cut 2 bases from V and 3 bases from J; bases unmatched to any gene: 6. The CDR3, as DNA: TGCGCCAGCAGCTTAGGAACTAGCGGGGGGTACTACAATGAGCAGTTCTTC. Translated, it gives CASSLGTSGGYYNEQFF. Complete variable domain (other parts from reference TRBV5-1 and TRBJ2-1): KAGVTQTPRYLIKTRGQQVTLSCSPISGHRSVSWYQQTPGQGLQFLFEYFSETQRNKGNFPGRFSGRQFSNSRSEMNVSTLELGDSALYLCASSLGTSGGYYNEQFFGPGTRLTVL.

The rearrangement joins TRBV28 to TRBJ2-7; 10 positions agree with TRBD2. There are 15 residues in the CDR3. Germline CDR1 is MDHEN and CDR2 is SYDVKM. J lost 0 bases, V lost 8 bases, and 7 bases had no gene match. The CDR3 protein is CASGILAGASYEQYF. CDR3 DNA sequence: TGTGCCAGCGGTATTCTAGCGGGAGCCTCCTACGAGCAGTACTTC.

The genes are TRBV5-1 and TRBJ1-2; maybe TRBD1 (5 bases). This CDR3 has 14 residues. Germline-derived CDR1 and CDR2 are SGHRS and YFSETQ. V dropped 4 bases and J dropped 6 bases, with 16 bases sitting between them. The CDR3 sequence is CASSADEGWHGYTF. As DNA, the CDR3 is TGCGCCAGCAGCGCCGACGAGGGGTGGCATGGCTACACCTTC.

The chain carries TRBV29-1 and TRBJ2-1, with a weak D call TRBD2 (5 bases). Trimming removed 7 bases at V and 0 bases at J, with 13 bases between. Germline-derived CDR1 and CDR2 are SQVTM and ANQGSEA. CDR3 length equals 14 residues. The CDR3 loop reads CSGSRAASYNEQFF. DNA for the CDR3: TGCAGCGGCTCGAGAGCGGCCTCCTACAATGAGCAGTTCTTC.

This rearrangement joins TRBV28 to TRBJ2-7; the D gene could be TRBD1 or TRBD2 (5 bases each). The CDR3 length is 15 residues. Germline values: CDR1 MDHEN, CDR2 SYDVKM. Trimming took off 7 bases at V and 0 bases at J, with 16 bases between the two ends. CDR3: CASNRAATVSYEQYF. The DNA for the CDR3 is TGTGCCAGCAACCGAGCGGCGACAGTCTCCTACGAGCAGTACTTC.

Concerning this clonotype itself: One junction end does not reproduce the germline sequence, and a read error may be involved. The V gene is TRBV4-2, the J gene TRBJ1-1; D is perhaps TRBD1 (6 bases). CDR1 LGHNA and CDR2 YNFKEQ come from the germline V gene. This CDR3 has 15 residues. CDR3 in amino acids: CASRQGGEGDTEAFF. The CDR3 DNA follows: TGTGCCAGCAGGCAAGGGGGGGAAGGGGACACTGAAGCTTTCTTT.

DNA of the CDR3: TGTGCCAGCAGTCCGACAGGCGAATTAAACACCATATATTTT. Translated, it gives CASSPTGELNTIYF. The gene calls are TRBV12-3 or TRBV12-4 and TRBJ1-3; D possibly corresponds to TRBD1 (6 bases). V was cut by 5 bases and J by 6 bases, with 14 bases left in between. This CDR3 has 14 residues.

This clonotype was picked up one time. This sequence joins TRBV11-2 and TRBJ2-7; no reliable D call. V was trimmed by 1 base and J by 1 base, leaving 5 bases between them. The CDR3 runs to 13 residues. Germline loops: CDR1 SGHAT, CDR2 FQNNGV. CDR3 in DNA: TGTGCCAGCAGCTTAGGCAGATCCTACGAGCAGTACTTC. Residues: CASSLGRSYEQYF.

J is TRBJ1-1 and V is TRBV5-4, with D possibly being TRBD1 (6 bases). The CDR3 has 14 amino acids. Germline values: CDR1 SGHNT, CDR2 YYREEE (reference sequence). V dropped 1 base and J dropped 1 base, with 8 bases sitting between them. CDR3 loop: CASSLNRANTEAFF. CDR3 sequence (DNA): TGTGCCAGCAGCTTGAACAGGGCGAACACTGAAGCTTTCTTT.

This sequence joins TRBV30 and TRBJ1-5; D gene uncertain. This CDR3 has 14 residues. Germline V gene lookup returns CDR1 GTSNPN and CDR2 SVGIG (reference sequence). V lost 2 bases, J lost 0 bases, and 8 bases lay in between. CDR3 amino acids: CAWSRGSSNQPQHF. CDR3 coding DNA: TGTGCCTGGAGTCGAGGAAGTAGCAATCAGCCCCAGCATTTT.

The chain has TRBV28 and TRBJ2-3, with D uncertain. V was pared by 7 bases and J by 2 bases, with 7 bases between. CDR1 is MDHEN, CDR2 SYDVKM, per germline. The CDR3 runs to 12 residues. The CDR3 loop reads CASNLDTDTQYF. The CDR3 DNA reads TGTGCCAGCAACCTCGACACAGATACGCAGTATTTT.

The V and J genes are TRBV5-4 and TRBJ1-1; D might be TRBD1 (6 bases). The CDR3 covers 18 residues. The V and J ends lost 6 bases and 0 bases respectively, with 24 bases between them. Looked up from germline, CDR1 is SGHNT and CDR2 is YYREEE (reference sequence). CDR3: CASTPSAFTGSMNTEAFF. CDR3 DNA: TGTGCCAGCACCCCCAGTGCTTTTACAGGGTCGATGAACACTGAAGCTTTCTTT.

The chain joins TRBV29-1 to TRBJ1-2; no firm D call. From germline, CDR1 is SQVTM and CDR2 ANQGSEA. The CDR3 spans 9 residues. Trimming removed 6 bases from V and 3 bases from J, with 2 bases in between. CDR3 nucleotide sequence: TGCAGCGTGGACTATGGCTACACCTTC. Translated: CSVDYGYTF. The complete variable domain, with remaining parts taken from reference TRBV29-1 and TRBJ1-2, reads SAVISQKPSRDICQRGTSLTIQCQVDSQVTMMFWYRQQPGQSLTLIATANQGSEATYESGFVIDKFPISRPNLTFSTLTVSNMSPEDSSIYLCSVDYGYTFGSGTRLTVV.

This clonotype turned up a few times. The genes are TRBV11-2 and TRBJ2-1; 7 nucleotides line up with TRBD2. This CDR3 contains 17 residues. CDR1 is SGHAT and CDR2 is FQNNGV in the germline V gene. J was trimmed by 7 bases and V by 4 bases; bases with no gene match: 16. CDR3 sequence: CASSSRPGGQTRNEQFF. CDR3 bases: TGTGCCAGCAGCTCCCGCCCGGGGGGTCAGACGCGGAATGAGCAGTTCTTC.